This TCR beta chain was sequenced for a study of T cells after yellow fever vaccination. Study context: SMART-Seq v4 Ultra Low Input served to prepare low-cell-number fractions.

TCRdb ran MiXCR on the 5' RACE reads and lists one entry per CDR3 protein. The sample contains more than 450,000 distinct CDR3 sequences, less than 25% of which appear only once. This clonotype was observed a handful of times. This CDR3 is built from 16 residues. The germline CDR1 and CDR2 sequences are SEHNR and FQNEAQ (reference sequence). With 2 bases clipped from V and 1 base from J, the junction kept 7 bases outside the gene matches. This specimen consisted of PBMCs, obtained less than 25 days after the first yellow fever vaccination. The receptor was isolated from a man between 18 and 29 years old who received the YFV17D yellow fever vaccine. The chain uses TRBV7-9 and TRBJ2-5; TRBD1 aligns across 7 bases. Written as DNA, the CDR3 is TGTGCCAGCAGCTTAATTAACAGGGGCGGCCAAGAGACCCAGTACTTC. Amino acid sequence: CASSLINRGGQETQYF.